A selection of T cell receptor beta chains follows, all from one sample in a study of blood T cell repertoires in COVID-19. Profiling relied on immunoSEQ multiplex PCR, and the TCRdb table lists in-frame clones only, not all of them. The sample lists about 150,000 clones, around 84% seen once, with more than 7.5% in the top ten. Sequences were obtained from peripheral blood. The receptors shown here come from a woman aged 50 to 60 with acute or convalescent COVID-19. Both conserved end residues are part of each CDR3. The D gene is left open where the match is weak. Clone size, where shown, is once, few, many, or a class for clones that have expanded.

clone size: NA; J gene: TRBJ2-5; V gene: TRBV12-5; D gene: NA; CDR3 protein: CASGLRGETQYF; CDR3 DNA: TGTGCTAGTGGTTTGAGGGGCGAGACCCAGTACTTC
clone size: NA; J gene: TRBJ1-1; V gene: TRBV6-6; D gene: NA; CDR3 protein: CASRLDSSIPEAFF; CDR3 DNA: TGTGCCAGCAGGTTGGACAGTAGCATCCCTGAAGCTTTCTTT
clone size: few; J gene: TRBJ1-6; V gene: TRBV5-4; D gene: NA; CDR3 protein: CASTEGQRWDSPLHF; CDR3 DNA: TGTGCCAGCACCGAAGGACAGCGGTGGGATTCACCCCTCCACTTT
clone size: NA; J gene: TRBJ2-7; V gene: TRBV7-2; D gene: TRBD2; CDR3 protein: CASSLESSGVSYEQYF; CDR3 DNA: TGTGCCAGCAGCTTAGAGTCTAGCGGGGTCTCCTACGAGCAGTACTTC
clone size: NA; J gene: TRBJ1-2; V gene: TRBV19; D gene: NA; CDR3 protein: CASSIASPGRYGYTF; CDR3 DNA: TGTGCCAGTAGTATAGCCAGTCCAGGTCGCTATGGCTACACCTTC
clone size: NA; J gene: TRBJ2-2; V gene: TRBV5-6; D gene: NA; CDR3 protein: CASSFLGSGVTGELFF; CDR3 DNA: TGTGCCAGCAGCTTTCTGGGGTCAGGGGTCACCGGGGAGCTGTTTTTT
clone size: once; J gene: TRBJ2-6; V gene: TRBV18; D gene: TRBD1; CDR3 protein: CASFPPGQGARGANVLTF; CDR3 DNA: TGTGCCAGCTTTCCGCCGGGACAGGGGGCTCGTGGGGCCAACGTCCTGACTTTC
clone size: NA; J gene: TRBJ1-2; V gene: TRBV5-1; D gene: NA; CDR3 protein: CASSLGEQAYGYTF; CDR3 DNA: TGCGCCAGCAGCTTGGGGGAGCAGGCTTATGGCTACACCTTC
clone size: NA; J gene: TRBJ2-1; V gene: TRBV6-1; D gene: TRBD1; CDR3 protein: CASSEEQGYNEQFF; CDR3 DNA: TGTGCCAGCAGTGAGGAACAGGGGTACAATGAGCAGTTCTTC
clone size: NA; J gene: TRBJ1-5; V gene: TRBV6-5; D gene: NA; CDR3 protein: CASKLGAHSNQPQHF; CDR3 DNA: TGTGCCAGCAAATTGGGGGCACATAGCAATCAGCCCCAGCATTTT
clone size: NA; J gene: TRBJ1-5; V gene: TRBV12-3/TRBV12-4; D gene: NA; CDR3 protein: CASSSTGMPQHF; CDR3 DNA: TGTGCCAGCAGTTCGACAGGAATGCCCCAGCATTTT
clone size: NA; J gene: TRBJ1-6; V gene: TRBV19; D gene: NA; CDR3 protein: CASGSSLNSPLHF; CDR3 DNA: TGTGCCAGCGGGTCATCACTTAATTCACCCCTCCACTTT
clone size: few; J gene: TRBJ1-1; V gene: TRBV2; D gene: NA; CDR3 protein: CASSVTVNTEAFF; CDR3 DNA: TGTGCCAGCAGCGTGACAGTGAACACTGAAGCTTTCTTT
clone size: NA; J gene: TRBJ1-2; V gene: TRBV10-3; D gene: NA; CDR3 protein: CASRQGDGYTF; CDR3 DNA: TGTGCCAGCAGACAAGGGGATGGCTACACCTTC
clone size: NA; J gene: TRBJ2-2; V gene: TRBV5-4; D gene: TRBD1; CDR3 protein: CASSLTGGYVTGELFF; CDR3 DNA: TGTGCCAGCAGCCTGACAGGGGGGTATGTCACCGGGGAGCTGTTTTTT
clone size: NA; J gene: TRBJ2-1; V gene: TRBV18; D gene: TRBD2; CDR3 protein: CASSPTSGGSNEQFF; CDR3 DNA: TGTGCCAGCTCACCGACTAGCGGGGGGTCCAATGAGCAGTTCTTC
clone size: NA; J gene: TRBJ2-4; V gene: TRBV6-6; D gene: NA; CDR3 protein: CASSPTGEGAKNIQYF; CDR3 DNA: TGTGCCAGCAGCCCCACGGGGGAAGGGGCCAAAAACATTCAGTACTTC
clone size: once; J gene: TRBJ2-7; V gene: TRBV19; D gene: TRBD2; CDR3 protein: CASSVSGRAYEQYF; CDR3 DNA: TGTGCCAGTAGTGTTAGCGGGAGGGCCTACGAGCAGTACTTC
clone size: NA; J gene: TRBJ2-1; V gene: TRBV6-5; D gene: NA; CDR3 protein: CASSYSQGSHNEQFF; CDR3 DNA: TGTGCCAGCAGTTACTCTCAGGGTAGCCACAATGAGCAGTTCTTC
clone size: NA; J gene: TRBJ2-7; V gene: TRBV3-1/TRBV3-2; D gene: TRBD2; CDR3 protein: CASSPGLAGRYEQYF; CDR3 DNA: TGTGCCAGCAGCCCTGGACTAGCGGGGCGATACGAGCAGTACTTC
clone size: NA; J gene: TRBJ1-4; V gene: TRBV19; D gene: NA; CDR3 protein: CASSILLTAGEKLFF; CDR3 DNA: TGTGCCAGTAGTATATTACTGACAGCCGGTGAAAAACTGTTTTTT
clone size: NA; J gene: TRBJ2-1; V gene: TRBV5-1; D gene: TRBD2; CDR3 protein: CASRASGGQSSYNEQFF; CDR3 DNA: TGCGCCAGCCGGGCTAGCGGGGGGCAAAGCTCCTACAATGAGCAGTTCTTC
clone size: NA; J gene: TRBJ2-3; V gene: TRBV11-2; D gene: TRBD1; CDR3 protein: CASSFRTGPADTQYF; CDR3 DNA: TGTGCCAGCAGCTTCCGGACAGGGCCGGCAGATACGCAGTATTTT
clone size: NA; J gene: TRBJ2-3; V gene: TRBV9; D gene: TRBD2; CDR3 protein: CASSARAGAADTQYF; CDR3 DNA: TGTGCCAGCAGCGCGAGGGCGGGAGCGGCAGATACGCAGTATTTT
clone size: NA; J gene: TRBJ2-1; V gene: TRBV14; D gene: TRBD2; CDR3 protein: CASSPSFGLAGFSQFF; CDR3 DNA: TGTGCCAGCAGCCCCTCGTTTGGACTAGCGGGATTTAGTCAGTTCTTC
clone size: once; J gene: TRBJ1-2; V gene: TRBV18; D gene: NA; CDR3 protein: CASSPPSAEGYGYTF; CDR3 DNA: TGTGCCAGCTCACCACCTTCCGCGGAGGGCTATGGCTACACCTTC
clone size: NA; J gene: TRBJ2-2; V gene: TRBV7-9; D gene: TRBD1; CDR3 protein: CASSSRTGGTGELFF; CDR3 DNA: TGTGCCAGCAGCTCCCGGACAGGGGGCACCGGGGAGCTGTTTTTT
clone size: NA; J gene: TRBJ1-2; V gene: TRBV4-3; D gene: NA; CDR3 protein: CASSHTGSYGYTF; CDR3 DNA: TGCGCCAGCAGCCACACCGGGAGCTATGGCTACACCTTC
clone size: NA; J gene: TRBJ1-3; V gene: TRBV18; D gene: TRBD1; CDR3 protein: CASSQGTDSGNTIYF; CDR3 DNA: TGTGCCAGCTCACAAGGGACAGACTCTGGAAACACCATATATTTT
clone size: NA; J gene: TRBJ1-5; V gene: TRBV15; D gene: NA; CDR3 protein: CATSSAWHQPQHF; CDR3 DNA: TGTGCCACCAGCAGCGCATGGCATCAGCCCCAGCATTTT
clone size: NA; J gene: TRBJ1-1; V gene: TRBV19; D gene: NA; CDR3 protein: CASGGSGNTEAFF; CDR3 DNA: TGTGCTTCGGGGGGGTCGGGGAACACTGAAGCTTTCTTT
clone size: NA; J gene: TRBJ1-1; V gene: TRBV7-9; D gene: NA; CDR3 protein: CASSLWESDTEAFF; CDR3 DNA: TGTGCCAGCAGCTTATGGGAGTCGGACACTGAAGCTTTCTTT
clone size: NA; J gene: TRBJ1-2; V gene: TRBV7-9; D gene: TRBD1; CDR3 protein: CASSSSDRDPGYTF; CDR3 DNA: TGTGCCAGCAGCTCCTCCGACAGGGACCCTGGCTACACCTTC
clone size: NA; J gene: TRBJ1-1; V gene: TRBV2; D gene: NA; CDR3 protein: CASFISEAFF; CDR3 DNA: TGTGCCAGCTTTATCTCTGAAGCTTTCTTT
clone size: NA; J gene: TRBJ1-6; V gene: TRBV6-5; D gene: NA; CDR3 protein: CASSRYRNNSPLHF; CDR3 DNA: TGTGCCAGCAGTCGGTACAGAAATAATTCACCCCTCCACTTT
clone size: NA; J gene: TRBJ2-7; V gene: TRBV5-1; D gene: NA; CDR3 protein: CASSLGTGEQYF; CDR3 DNA: TGCGCCAGCAGCTTGGGAACTGGCGAGCAGTACTTC
clone size: NA; J gene: TRBJ1-3; V gene: TRBV30; D gene: TRBD1; CDR3 protein: CAWSVWTGRTIYF; CDR3 DNA: TGTGCCTGGAGTGTTTGGACAGGGCGCACCATATATTTT